This T cell receptor beta chain comes out of a study of vaccination effects on CD4 cells after COVID-19. Antigen-specific CD4+ T cell clonotypes were called by their expansion after viral peptide-pool culture in ViraFEST. Having been cultured for less than 13 days, the cells underwent CD4+ T cell isolation. The healthy vaccine recipients, who had no prior SARS-CoV-2 infection, showed negative nucleocapsid antibodies. There are 13 residues in the CDR3. Trimming removed 4 bases from V and 6 bases from J, with 11 bases in between. Germline CDR1 reads KGHSH; CDR2 reads LQKENI. In regard to this clone: Its antigen remains unknown.

Measured with immunoSEQ multiplex PCR; TCRdb has only the in-frame clones, and not every one. The sample contains approximately 44,000 clones, around 70% of which appear only once. This specimen consisted of CD4+ T cells from PBMCs cultured with HCoV-OC43 spike peptides, obtained before COVID-19 vaccination. Subset: HCoV-OC43 spike overlapping peptide pool stimulation. This TCR was sampled from a human donor who received a COVID-19 vaccine. The chain links TRBV18 to TRBJ2-3; D is ambiguous. The chain's CDR3 is CASSRLVGDTQYF. CDR3 nucleotides: TGTGCCAGCTCACGCCTCGTTGGCGATACGCAGTATTTT.